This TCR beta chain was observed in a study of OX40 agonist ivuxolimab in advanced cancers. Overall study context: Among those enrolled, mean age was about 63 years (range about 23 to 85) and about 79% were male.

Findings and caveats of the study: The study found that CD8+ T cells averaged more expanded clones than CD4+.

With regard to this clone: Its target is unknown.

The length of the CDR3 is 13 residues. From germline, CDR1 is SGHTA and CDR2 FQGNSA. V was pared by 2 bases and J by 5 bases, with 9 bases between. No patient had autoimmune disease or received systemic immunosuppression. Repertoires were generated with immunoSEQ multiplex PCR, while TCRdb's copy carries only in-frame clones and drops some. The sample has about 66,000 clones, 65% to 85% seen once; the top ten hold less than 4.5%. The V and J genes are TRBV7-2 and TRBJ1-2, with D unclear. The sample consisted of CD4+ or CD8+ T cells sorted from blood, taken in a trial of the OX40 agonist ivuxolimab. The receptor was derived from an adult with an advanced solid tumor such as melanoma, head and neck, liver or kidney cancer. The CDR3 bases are TGTGCCAGCAGCTTATCTTCGGAGTATGGCTACACCTTC. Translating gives CASSLSSEYGYTF.